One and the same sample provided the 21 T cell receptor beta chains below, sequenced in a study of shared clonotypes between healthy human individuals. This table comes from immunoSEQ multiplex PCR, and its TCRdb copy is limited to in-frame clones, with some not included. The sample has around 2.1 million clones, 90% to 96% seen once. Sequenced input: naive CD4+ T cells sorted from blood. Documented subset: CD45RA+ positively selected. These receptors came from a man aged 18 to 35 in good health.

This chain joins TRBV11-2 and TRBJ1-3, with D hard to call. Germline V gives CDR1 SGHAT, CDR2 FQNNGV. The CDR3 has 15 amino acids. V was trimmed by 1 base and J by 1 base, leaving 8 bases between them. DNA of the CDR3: TGTGCCAGCAGCTTAGTCTGGGCGTCTGGAAACACCATATATTTT. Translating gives CASSLVWASGNTIYF.

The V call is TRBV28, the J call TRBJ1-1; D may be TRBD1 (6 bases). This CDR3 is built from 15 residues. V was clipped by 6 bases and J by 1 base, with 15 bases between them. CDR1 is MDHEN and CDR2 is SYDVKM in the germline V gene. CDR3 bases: TGTGCCAGCAGACCACAGGGTAGGGGGAACACTGAAGCTTTCTTT. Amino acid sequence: CASRPQGRGNTEAFF. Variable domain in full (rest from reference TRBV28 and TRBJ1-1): DVKVTQSSRYLVKRTGEKVFLECVQDMDHENMFWYRQDPGLGLRLIYFSYDVKMKEKGDIPEGYSVSREKKERFSLILESASTNQTSMYLCASRPQGRGNTEAFFGQGTRLTVV.

DNA for the CDR3: TGTGCCAGCAGCTTGACAGGGTCGGCTGGCGAGCAGTACTTC. This codes for CASSLTGSAGEQYF. This chain uses TRBV5-4 with TRBJ2-7, with D perhaps matching TRBD1 (6 bases). Germline V lookup: CDR1 SGHNT, CDR2 YYREEE (reference sequence). V was clipped by 1 base and J by 6 bases, with 14 bases between them. The length of the CDR3 is 14 residues.

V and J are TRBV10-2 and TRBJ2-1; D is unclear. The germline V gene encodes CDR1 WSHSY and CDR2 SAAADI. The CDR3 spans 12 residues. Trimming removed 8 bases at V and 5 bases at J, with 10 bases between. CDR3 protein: CASCWSDNEQFF. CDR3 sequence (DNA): TGCGCCAGCTGTTGGTCCGACAATGAGCAGTTCTTC.

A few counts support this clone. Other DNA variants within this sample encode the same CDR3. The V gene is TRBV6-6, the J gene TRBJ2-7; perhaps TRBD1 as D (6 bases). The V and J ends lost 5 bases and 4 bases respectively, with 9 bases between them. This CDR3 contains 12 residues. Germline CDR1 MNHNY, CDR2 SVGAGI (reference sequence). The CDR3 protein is CASSPDRYEQYF. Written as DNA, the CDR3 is TGTGCCAGCAGTCCTGACAGGTACGAGCAGTACTTC.

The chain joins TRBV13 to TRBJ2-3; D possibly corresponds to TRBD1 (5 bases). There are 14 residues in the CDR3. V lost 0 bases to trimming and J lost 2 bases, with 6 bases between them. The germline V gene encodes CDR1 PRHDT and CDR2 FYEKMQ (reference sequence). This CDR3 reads CASSLGRDTDTQYF. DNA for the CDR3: TGTGCCAGCAGCTTAGGCAGGGACACAGATACGCAGTATTTT.

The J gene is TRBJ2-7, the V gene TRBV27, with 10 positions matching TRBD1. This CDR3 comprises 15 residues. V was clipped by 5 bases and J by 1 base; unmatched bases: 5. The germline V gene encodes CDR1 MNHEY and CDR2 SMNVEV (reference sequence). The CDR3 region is CASSDRDRGSYEQYF. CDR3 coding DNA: TGTGCCAGCAGTGACCGGGACAGGGGTTCCTACGAGCAGTACTTC.

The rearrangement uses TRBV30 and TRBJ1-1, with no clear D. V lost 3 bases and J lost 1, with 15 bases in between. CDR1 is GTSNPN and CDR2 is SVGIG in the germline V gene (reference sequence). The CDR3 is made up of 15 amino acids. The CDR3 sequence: CAWSWPVKGNTEAFF. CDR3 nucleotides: TGTGCCTGGAGCTGGCCAGTGAAGGGGAACACTGAAGCTTTCTTT.

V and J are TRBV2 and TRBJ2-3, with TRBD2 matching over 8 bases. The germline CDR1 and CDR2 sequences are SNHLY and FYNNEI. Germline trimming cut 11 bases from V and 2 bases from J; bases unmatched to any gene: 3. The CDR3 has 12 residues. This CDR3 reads CARGGPTDTQYF. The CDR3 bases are TGTGCCCGGGGGGGGCCCACAGATACGCAGTATTTT.

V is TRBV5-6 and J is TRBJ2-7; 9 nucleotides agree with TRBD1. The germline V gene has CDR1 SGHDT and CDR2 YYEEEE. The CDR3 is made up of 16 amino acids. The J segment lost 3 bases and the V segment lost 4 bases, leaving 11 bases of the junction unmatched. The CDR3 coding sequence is TGTGCCAGCAGCCCCGGGACAGGGCTCGGGGTCTACGAGCAGTACTTC. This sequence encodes CASSPGTGLGVYEQYF.

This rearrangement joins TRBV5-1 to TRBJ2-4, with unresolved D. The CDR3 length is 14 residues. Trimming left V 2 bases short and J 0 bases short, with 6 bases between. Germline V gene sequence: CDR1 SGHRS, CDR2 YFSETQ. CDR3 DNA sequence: TGCGCCAGCAGCTTCTCAATAGCCAAAAACATTCAGTACTTC. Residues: CASSFSIAKNIQYF.

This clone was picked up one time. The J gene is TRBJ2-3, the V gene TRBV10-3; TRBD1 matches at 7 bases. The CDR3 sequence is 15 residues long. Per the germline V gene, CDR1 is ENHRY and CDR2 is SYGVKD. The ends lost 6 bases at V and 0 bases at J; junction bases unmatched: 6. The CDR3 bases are TGTGCCATCAGGGAGACAGGGCTGAGCACAGATACGCAGTATTTT. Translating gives CAIRETGLSTDTQYF.

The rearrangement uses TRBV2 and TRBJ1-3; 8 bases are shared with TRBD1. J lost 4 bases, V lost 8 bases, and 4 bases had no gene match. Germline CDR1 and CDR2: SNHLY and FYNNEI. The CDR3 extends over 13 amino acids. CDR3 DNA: TGTGCCAGCGGACAGGGCAAAGGAAACACCATATATTTT. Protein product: CASGQGKGNTIYF. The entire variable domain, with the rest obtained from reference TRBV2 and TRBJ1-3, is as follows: EPEVTQTPSHQVTQMGQEVILRCVPISNHLYFYWYRQILGQKVEFLVSFYNNEISEKSEIFDDQFSVERPDGSNFTLKIRSTKLEDSAMYFCASGQGKGNTIYFGEGSWLTVV.

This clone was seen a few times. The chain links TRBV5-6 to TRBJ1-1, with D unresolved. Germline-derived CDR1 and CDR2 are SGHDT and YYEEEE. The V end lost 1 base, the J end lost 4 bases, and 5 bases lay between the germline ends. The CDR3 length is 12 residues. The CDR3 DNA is TGTGCCAGCAGCTTGCAGGCCACTGAAGCTTTCTTT. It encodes CASSLQATEAFF.

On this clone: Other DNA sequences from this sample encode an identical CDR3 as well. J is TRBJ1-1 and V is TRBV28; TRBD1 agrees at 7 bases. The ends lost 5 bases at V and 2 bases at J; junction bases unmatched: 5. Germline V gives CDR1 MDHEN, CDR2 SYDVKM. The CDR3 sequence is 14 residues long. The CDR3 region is CASSPGGPNTEAFF. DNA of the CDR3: TGTGCCAGCAGTCCAGGGGGTCCTAACACTGAAGCTTTCTTT.

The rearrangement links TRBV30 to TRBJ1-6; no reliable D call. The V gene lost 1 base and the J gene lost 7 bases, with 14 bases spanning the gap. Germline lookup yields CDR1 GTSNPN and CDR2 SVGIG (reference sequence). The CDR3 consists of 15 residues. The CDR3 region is CAWSEGQGQNSPLHF. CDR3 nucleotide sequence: TGTGCCTGGAGTGAAGGGCAAGGCCAGAATTCACCCCTCCACTTT.

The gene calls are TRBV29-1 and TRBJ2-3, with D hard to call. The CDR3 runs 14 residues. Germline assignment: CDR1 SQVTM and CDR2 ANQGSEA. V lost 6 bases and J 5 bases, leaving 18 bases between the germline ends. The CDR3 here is CSVLTHQKGDTQYF. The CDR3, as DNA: TGCAGCGTCCTAACCCACCAAAAGGGAGATACGCAGTATTTT.

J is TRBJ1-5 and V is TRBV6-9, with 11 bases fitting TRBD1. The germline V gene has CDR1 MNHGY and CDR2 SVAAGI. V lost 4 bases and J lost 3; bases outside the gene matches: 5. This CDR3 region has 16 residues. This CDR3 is CASSSEDRGHNQPQHF. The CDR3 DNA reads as TGTGCCAGCAGTTCAGAGGACAGGGGGCACAATCAGCCCCAGCATTTT.

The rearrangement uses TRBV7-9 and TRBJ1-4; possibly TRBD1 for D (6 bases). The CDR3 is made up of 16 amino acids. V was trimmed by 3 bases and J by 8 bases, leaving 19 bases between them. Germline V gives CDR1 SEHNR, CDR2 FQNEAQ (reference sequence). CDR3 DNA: TGTGCCAGCAGCTTCTCCGGGGGCGGTTTTGGAGAAAAACTGTTTTTT. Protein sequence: CASSFSGGGFGEKLFF.

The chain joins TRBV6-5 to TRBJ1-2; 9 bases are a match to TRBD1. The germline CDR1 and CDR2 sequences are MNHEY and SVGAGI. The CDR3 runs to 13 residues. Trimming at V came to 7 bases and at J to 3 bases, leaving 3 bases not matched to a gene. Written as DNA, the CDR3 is TGTGCCAGCAAAAGGGACAGGGACTATGGCTACACCTTC. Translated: CASKRDRDYGYTF.

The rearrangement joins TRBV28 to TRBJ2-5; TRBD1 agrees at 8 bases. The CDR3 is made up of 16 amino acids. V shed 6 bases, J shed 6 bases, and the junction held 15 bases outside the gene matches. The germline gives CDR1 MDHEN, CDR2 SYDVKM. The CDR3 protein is CASSELSLQGAKTQYF. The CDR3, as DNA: TGTGCCAGCAGCGAACTTTCTCTCCAGGGGGCGAAGACCCAGTACTTC. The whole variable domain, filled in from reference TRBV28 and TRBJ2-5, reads DVKVTQSSRYLVKRTGEKVFLECVQDMDHENMFWYRQDPGLGLRLIYFSYDVKMKEKGDIPEGYSVSREKKERFSLILESASTNQTSMYLCASSELSLQGAKTQYFGPGTRLLVL.